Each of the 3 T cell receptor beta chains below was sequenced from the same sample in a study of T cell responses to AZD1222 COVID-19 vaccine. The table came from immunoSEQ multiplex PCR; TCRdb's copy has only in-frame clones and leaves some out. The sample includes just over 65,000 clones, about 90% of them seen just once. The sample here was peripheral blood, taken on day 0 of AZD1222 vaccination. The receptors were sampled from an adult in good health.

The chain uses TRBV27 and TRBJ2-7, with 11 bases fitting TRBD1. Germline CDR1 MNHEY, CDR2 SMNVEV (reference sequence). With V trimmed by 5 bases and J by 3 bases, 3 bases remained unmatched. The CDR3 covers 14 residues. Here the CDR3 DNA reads TGTGCCAGCAGTATTGGGACAGGGGGCTACGAGCAGTACTTC. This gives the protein CASSIGTGGYEQYF.

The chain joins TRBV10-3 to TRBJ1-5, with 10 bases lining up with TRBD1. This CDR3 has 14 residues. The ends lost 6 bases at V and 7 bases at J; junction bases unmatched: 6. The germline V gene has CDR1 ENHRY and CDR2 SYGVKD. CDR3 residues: CAIRGTGEGQPQHF. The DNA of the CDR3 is TGTGCCATCAGAGGGACAGGGGAGGGACAGCCCCAGCATTTT.

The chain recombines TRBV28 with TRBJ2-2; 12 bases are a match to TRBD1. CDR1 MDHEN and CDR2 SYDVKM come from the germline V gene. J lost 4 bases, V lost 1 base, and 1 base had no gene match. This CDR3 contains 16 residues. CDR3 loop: CASSLLGQGATGELFF. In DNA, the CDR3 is TGTGCCAGCAGTTTATTGGGACAGGGGGCCACCGGGGAGCTGTTTTTT.